A single T cell receptor (beta chain) is shown here with its context. This entry comes from a study of blood T cell repertoires in COVID-19. Study-level background: Samples of COVID-19 (acute and convalescent) were obtained from the United States, Italy and Spain. Sources were T cells, B-cell-depleted T cells, or PBMCs; the material itself was cDNA or gDNA.

Looked up from germline, CDR1 is MDHEN and CDR2 is SYDVKM. This CDR3 contains 13 residues. Trimming took off 4 bases at V and 5 bases at J, with 9 bases between the two ends. In the study's own analysis: How many nucleated cells were present was estimated from reference gene primer amplification. The repertoire was sequenced with immunoSEQ multiplex PCR; TCRdb's copy has only in-frame clones and lacks some. V and J calls and clone size are copied from that table; D and trimming were computed from the DNA. The sample yields about 87,000 clones, approximately 86% seen once. The sample comprised peripheral blood. The origin of this receptor is a man in his forties with acute or convalescent COVID-19. V gene TRBV28 combines with J gene TRBJ1-5, with D tentatively TRBD1 (6 bases). CDR3 region: CASSSTGHQPQHF. CDR3 DNA sequence: TGTGCCAGCAGTTCCACAGGGCATCAGCCCCAGCATTTT.